The clone carrying this T cell receptor beta chain was found many times. TCRdb processed the RT-PCR reads anew with MiXCR; each CDR3 protein has one entry. The sample includes 550,000 to 750,000 distinct CDR3 sequences, 11% to 15% of them seen just once. The CDR3 runs 14 residues. Germline V gives CDR1 LGHNA, CDR2 YSLEER. The J segment lost 12 bases and the V segment lost 0 bases, leaving 9 bases of the junction unmatched. This chain connects TRBV4-3 to TRBJ2-7; 9 nucleotides line up with TRBD2. The clonotype originates from a female donor in good health, serving as a healthy control. Sequencing input: memory CD4+ T cells from blood. CDR3 sequence reads: CASSQDRTSGLRYF. Written as DNA, the CDR3 is TGCGCCAGCAGCCAAGATAGAACTAGCGGGTTAAGGTACTTC.